A selection of T cell receptor beta chains follows, all from one sample in a study of radiotherapy plus CTLA-4 blockade in lung cancer. Using immunoSEQ multiplex PCR, the repertoire was profiled, and TCRdb retains in-frame clones only, with some absent. The data show 65,000 to 90,000 clones, about 88% seen once. Sequences were derived from peripheral blood, sampled from a patient treated with radiotherapy plus ipilimumab. The receptors derive from a human donor with non-small cell lung cancer who had stable disease on radiotherapy plus ipilimumab. Each CDR3 is given with its conserved first and last residue. Each record gives: J gene, V gene, CDR3 protein.

J gene: TRBJ1-6
V gene: TRBV25-1
CDR3 protein: CASSAGGASNSPLHF

J gene: TRBJ2-3
V gene: TRBV5-1
CDR3 protein: CASSLARATSGYTDTQYF

J gene: TRBJ2-6
V gene: TRBV30
CDR3 protein: CAWSPPGIAGANVLTF

J gene: TRBJ1-4
V gene: TRBV5-1
CDR3 protein: CASSISGIDSEKLFF

J gene: TRBJ1-2
V gene: TRBV15
CDR3 protein: CATRRQGANYGYTF

J gene: TRBJ1-2
V gene: TRBV18
CDR3 protein: CASWPGGTGGYTF

J gene: TRBJ2-3
V gene: TRBV6-6
CDR3 protein: CASSYRDSHTDTQYF

J gene: TRBJ1-2
V gene: TRBV18
CDR3 protein: CASSPPFTDPWRGYTF

J gene: TRBJ1-2
V gene: TRBV20-1
CDR3 protein: CSASGRGYTF

J gene: TRBJ2-2
V gene: TRBV7-3
CDR3 protein: CASSLGGHITGELFF